The sequence of this T cell receptor (beta chain) was determined in a study of T-cell reconstitution after alpha-beta-depleted transplantation in children. The library targeted TCRbeta and was prepared with unique molecular identifiers. Using its own MiXCR run on the PCR reads, TCRdb lists one record per CDR3 protein. The repertoire holds about 270,000 distinct CDR3 sequences, with approximately 9.6% as singletons. CDR1 SGHKS and CDR2 YYEKEE come from the germline V gene (reference sequence). Trimming cost V 3 bases and J 0 bases; bases outside gene matches: 3. The CDR3 is 15 residues long. The chain has TRBV5-5 and TRBJ2-7; 10 bases are shared with TRBD2. The sample in question was PBMCs from the stem cell graft donor, obtained from the stem cell graft. This sequence was found in a human donor who donated a stem cell graft to a child with SCID. The CDR3 is CASSSSSGSSYEQYF. The DNA of the CDR3 is TGTGCCAGCAGCTCCTCTAGCGGGAGCTCCTACGAGCAGTACTTC. Complete variable domain (other parts from reference TRBV5-5 and TRBJ2-7): DAGVTQSPTHLIKTRGQQVTLRCSPISGHKSVSWYQQVLGQGPQFIFQYYEKEERGRGNFPDRFSARQFPNYSSELNVNALLLGDSALYLCASSSSSGSSYEQYFGPGTRLTVT.